These 29 T cell receptor beta chains came from one sample sequenced in a study of radiation and T cells in renal cell carcinoma. Treatment reported: 15 Gy SBRT to primary tumor, nephrectomy 4 weeks later. Repertoires were generated with immunoSEQ multiplex PCR, while TCRdb's copy carries only in-frame clones and drops some. The sample lists 15,000 to 20,000 clones, about 56% occurring once. The starting material was tumor tissue, obtained from a patient whose treatment included radiotherapy and nephrectomy. The receptors were sampled from a middle-aged man with renal cell carcinoma.

The chain recombines TRBV2 with TRBJ1-2; D perhaps matches TRBD1 (5 bases). The CDR3 has 12 residues. V was shortened by 2 bases and J by 4 bases, with 5 bases between the two germline ends. Germline V gives CDR1 SNHLY, CDR2 FYNNEI. The CDR3 region is CASSERGYGYTF. The CDR3 nucleotides are TGTGCCAGCAGTGAAAGGGGCTATGGCTACACCTTC.

Note on this clone: No DNA is shown, since the ends of the CDR3 on it are uncertain; the CDR3 is the one TCRdb lists. This chain links TRBV4-2 with TRBJ2-4. The CDR3 totals 17 residues, both ends included. Germline V gene sequence: CDR1 LGHNA, CDR2 YNFKEQ. This CDR3 is CASSQVWERDGENIQYF.

This clone was picked up a small number of times. The chain joins TRBV2 to TRBJ1-5; D unresolved. Trimming removed 6 bases from V and 0 bases from J, with 12 bases in between. The germline CDR1 and CDR2 sequences are SNHLY and FYNNEI. The CDR3 runs to 15 residues. Here the CDR3 reads CASRKSWGSNQPQHF. CDR3 nucleotides: TGTGCCAGCAGGAAGAGCTGGGGTAGCAATCAGCCCCAGCATTTT.

The rearrangement uses TRBV6-5 and TRBJ2-7, with D uncertain. Germline lookup yields CDR1 MNHEY and CDR2 SVGAGI. Trimming stripped 2 bases from V and 3 bases from J, with 2 bases between. This CDR3 is 11 amino acids long. The CDR3 spells CASSYDYEQYF. CDR3 DNA: TGTGCCAGCAGTTACGACTACGAGCAGTACTTC.

The chain couples TRBV4-1 to TRBJ2-5, with 8 bases lining up with TRBD2. V dropped 0 bases and J dropped 2; count of bases not matched to a gene: 8. There are 17 residues in the CDR3. The germline V gene has CDR1 MGHRA and CDR2 YSYEKL. The CDR3 spells CASSQDIGGGSQETQYF. The CDR3 DNA reads TGCGCCAGCAGCCAAGATATCGGGGGGGGGTCACAAGAGACCCAGTACTTC.

This clone was seen only a few times. The genes are TRBV5-1 and TRBJ1-6, with D possibly matching TRBD1 (6 bases). Trimming stripped 0 bases from V and 5 bases from J, with 12 bases between. Per germline, CDR1 SGHRS and CDR2 YFSETQ. The CDR3 is 16 residues long. DNA for the CDR3: TGCGCCAGCAGCTTGGTCGGGACACGGAATAATTCACCCCTCCACTTT. It specifies CASSLVGTRNNSPLHF.

This clone occurred a few times. The chain carries TRBV27 and TRBJ2-2; D possibly corresponds to TRBD1 (6 bases). The CDR3 has 15 residues. The ends were cut back, 3 bases at V and 4 bases at J, with 12 bases in the middle. The germline CDR1 and CDR2 sequences are MNHEY and SMNVEV (reference sequence). As DNA, the CDR3 is TGTGCCAGCAGTTTCATCACAGGGATCACCGGGGAGCTGTTTTTT. Its translation is CASSFITGITGELFF.

V gene TRBV4-3 combines with J gene TRBJ2-3; 8 bases fit TRBD2. Germline CDR1 is LGHNA and CDR2 is YSLEER. The CDR3 totals 17 residues. V shed 1 base, J shed 1 base, and the junction held 7 bases outside the gene matches. The CDR3 region is CASSQGPAGGGTDTQYF. CDR3 DNA sequence: TGCGCCAGCAGCCAAGGGCCGGCCGGGGGGGGCACAGATACGCAGTATTTT.

The chain recombines TRBV2 with TRBJ2-7; D remains ambiguous. Trimming left V 1 base short and J 3 bases short, with 10 bases between. The CDR3 spans 14 residues. From germline, CDR1 is SNHLY and CDR2 FYNNEI. DNA for the CDR3: TGTGCCAGCAGTGAAGATGGACGGAACTACGAGCAGTACTTC. Its protein product is CASSEDGRNYEQYF.

The chain employs TRBV7-8 and TRBJ2-1; D ambiguous. The V gene lost 0 bases and the J gene lost 3 bases, with 6 bases spanning the gap. The CDR3 totals 14 residues. In germline, CDR1 is SGHVS, CDR2 FQNEAQ. CDR3 protein: CASSLAEGYNEQFF. The CDR3 coding sequence is TGTGCCAGCAGCTTAGCGGAAGGCTACAATGAGCAGTTCTTC.

The V gene is TRBV18, the J gene TRBJ1-1; TRBD1 might be the D (5 bases). V was trimmed by 3 bases and J by 6 bases, leaving 11 bases between them. This CDR3 region has 13 residues. Germline assignment: CDR1 KGHSH and CDR2 LQKENI. CDR3 in amino acids: CASSPQGGSEAFF. CDR3 sequence (DNA): TGTGCCAGCTCACCGCAGGGTGGTTCTGAAGCTTTCTTT.

The chain carries TRBV5-1 and TRBJ2-5; 8 bases align to TRBD1. The CDR3 has 15 residues. Germline V gene sequence: CDR1 SGHRS, CDR2 YFSETQ. The ends lost 4 bases at V and 1 base at J; junction bases unmatched: 6. CDR3: CASSEGQGSQETQYF. The CDR3 DNA reads TGCGCCAGCAGCGAAGGACAGGGTTCCCAAGAGACCCAGTACTTC.

The chain joins TRBV20-1 to TRBJ1-2; no reliable D call. V gave up 3 bases and J gave up 4 bases, with 6 bases separating them. CDR3 length: 11 residues. Germline CDR1 and CDR2: DFQATT and SNEGSKA (reference sequence). DNA of the CDR3: TGCAGTGCTAGCCCGGCCTATGGCTACACCTTC. Residues: CSASPAYGYTF.

The table lists this clone with a few counts. The chain combines TRBV4-1 with TRBJ1-6; no firm D call. From germline, CDR1 is MGHRA and CDR2 YSYEKL. This CDR3 has 17 residues. V lost 0 bases and J 0 bases, leaving 9 bases between the germline ends. The CDR3 region has the DNA TGCGCCAGCAGCCAAGAGGTACAGACCTCCTATAATTCACCCCTCCACTTT. Its translation: CASSQEVQTSYNSPLHF.

This clone appeared many times. The chain combines TRBV4-3 with TRBJ2-1, with 9 bases identical to TRBD2. V shed 0 bases, J shed 8 bases, and the junction held 8 bases outside the gene matches. Germline V gene lookup returns CDR1 LGHNA and CDR2 YSLEER. CDR3 length equals 16 residues. The CDR3, as DNA: TGCGCCAGCAGCCAAGATCGGCGGGGGGGCAATTATGAGCAGTTCTTC. This gives the protein CASSQDRRGGNYEQFF.

The V call is TRBV6-1, the J call TRBJ2-1, with D perhaps TRBD1 or TRBD2 (5 bases each). The V and J ends lost 4 bases and 11 bases respectively, with 18 bases between them. CDR3 length: 14 residues. From germline, CDR1 is MNHNS and CDR2 SASEGT. The CDR3: CASSAEGPNYQQFF. In DNA form, the CDR3 reads TGTGCCAGCAGTGCCGAGGGACCGAACTACCAGCAGTTCTTC.

The J gene is TRBJ2-3, the V gene TRBV27; 9 nucleotides agree with TRBD2. CDR1 and CDR2 from the germline V gene are MNHEY and SMNVEV (reference sequence). The CDR3 extends over 16 amino acids. V lost 4 bases and J lost 2; bases outside the gene matches: 7. This CDR3 reads CASSSLLAGYTDTQYF. CDR3 DNA sequence: TGTGCCAGCAGTTCCCTTCTAGCGGGATACACAGATACGCAGTATTTT.

This clone was recorded only once. The CDR3: CASSLVAGDTEAFF. As DNA, the CDR3 is TGCGCCAGCAGCTTGGTCGCGGGGGACACTGAAGCTTTCTTT. The rearrangement links TRBV5-1 to TRBJ1-1; TRBD1 might be the D (5 bases). This CDR3 region has 14 residues. The V gene lost 0 bases and the J gene lost 3 bases, with 9 bases spanning the gap. The germline V gene has CDR1 SGHRS and CDR2 YFSETQ.

The chain combines TRBV6-1 with TRBJ2-7; D is possibly TRBD1 (6 bases). With 5 bases removed from V and 0 bases from J, the gap between germline ends came to 14 bases. Germline CDR1 and CDR2: MNHNS and SASEGT. The CDR3 sequence is 15 residues long. The CDR3 DNA reads TGTGCCAGCAGTCTCTGGGGGCAGAGCTCCTACGAGCAGTACTTC. This encodes CASSLWGQSSYEQYF.

This chain links TRBV7-6 with TRBJ1-6; D remains ambiguous. V lost 5 bases and J lost 0, with 11 bases in between. Per the germline V gene, CDR1 is SGHVS and CDR2 is FNYEAQ. CDR3 size: 16 residues. CDR3 DNA sequence: TGTGCCAGCAGCCCCTCATCGGGCTCCTATAATTCACCCCTCCACTTT. Protein product: CASSPSSGSYNSPLHF.

The chain has TRBV5-1 and TRBJ2-3, with TRBD2 as a possible D gene (6 bases). Between the trimmed V and J ends, which lost 0 bases and 4 bases, there was a span of 12 bases. Germline loops: CDR1 SGHRS, CDR2 YFSETQ. The CDR3 has 15 residues. DNA of the CDR3: TGCGCCAGCAGCTTGGGGGGCGCGGGATCAGATACGCAGTATTTT. This sequence encodes CASSLGGAGSDTQYF. Variable domain in full (rest from reference TRBV5-1 and TRBJ2-3): KAGVTQTPRYLIKTRGQQVTLSCSPISGHRSVSWYQQTPGQGLQFLFEYFSETQRNKGNFPGRFSGRQFSNSRSEMNVSTLELGDSALYLCASSLGGAGSDTQYFGPGTRLTVL.

This clone has more than one count but fewer than ten. In nucleotides, the CDR3 is TGTGCCAGCAGCTTATCGGCAGGAGTGAACACTGAAGCTTTCTTT. Protein: CASSLSAGVNTEAFF. The V gene is TRBV7-8, the J gene TRBJ1-1; D unclear. Trimming removed 2 bases from V and 0 bases from J, with 10 bases in between. Looked up from germline, CDR1 is SGHVS and CDR2 is FQNEAQ. This CDR3 contains 15 residues.

This clone is labeled as medium-sized. The same CDR3 also results from other DNA sequences found in this sample. The chain links TRBV7-8 to TRBJ2-5, with TRBD2 identical over 14 bases. Germline values: CDR1 SGHVS, CDR2 FQNEAQ. Unmatched junction bases numbered 2, after V lost 0 bases and J lost 2 bases. The CDR3 is made up of 17 amino acids. This CDR3 reads CASSLAGLAGVQETQYF. In DNA form, the CDR3 reads TGTGCCAGCAGCTTAGCGGGACTAGCGGGAGTACAAGAGACCCAGTACTTC.

This chain uses TRBV27 with TRBJ1-1, with D possibly being TRBD1 (6 bases). V lost 5 bases and J 4 bases, leaving 14 bases between the germline ends. This CDR3 contains 14 residues. Per the germline V gene, CDR1 is MNHEY and CDR2 is SMNVEV (reference sequence). The CDR3 sequence: CASSNNRDGTEAFF. DNA for the CDR3: TGTGCCAGCAGTAACAACAGGGATGGCACTGAAGCTTTCTTT.

This clone came up a few times. This chain joins TRBV19 and TRBJ1-1; TRBD1 matches at 7 bases. This CDR3 contains 14 residues. The germline gives CDR1 LNHDA, CDR2 SQIVND (reference sequence). J gave up 2 bases and V 7 bases, and 7 bases lay outside the gene matches. CDR3 DNA sequence: TGTGCCAGTATTCCGGGACAGATAAACACTGAAGCTTTCTTT. This codes for CASIPGQINTEAFF.

The rearrangement joins TRBV7-6 to TRBJ1-5; D may be TRBD1 (6 bases). The length of the CDR3 is 15 residues. CDR1 SGHVS and CDR2 FNYEAQ come from the germline V gene. Trimming left V 1 base short and J 4 bases short, with 11 bases between. CDR3 residues: CASSLDQGLNQPQHF. CDR3 nucleotides: TGTGCCAGCAGCTTAGATCAGGGGCTGAATCAGCCCCAGCATTTT.

This clone was seen once. This chain joins TRBV11-2 and TRBJ2-7; D uncertain. Deletions cut 1 base from V and 7 bases from J, with 8 bases between. The CDR3 totals 12 residues. Germline-derived CDR1 and CDR2 are SGHAT and FQNNGV. The CDR3 is CASSLGAGEQYF. CDR3 DNA sequence: TGTGCCAGCAGCTTAGGAGCTGGGGAGCAGTACTTC.

This clone rates as medium-sized. The V gene is TRBV27, the J gene TRBJ2-2; D gene unclear. V dropped 2 bases and J dropped 4 bases, with 5 bases sitting between them. The CDR3 extends over 13 amino acids. The germline V gene has CDR1 MNHEY and CDR2 SMNVEV (reference sequence). CDR3 DNA: TGTGCCAGCAGTTTAAGTCCCACCGGGGAGCTGTTTTTT. Its protein is CASSLSPTGELFF.

J is TRBJ1-4 and V is TRBV10-3, with 7 bases that match TRBD1. CDR1 is ENHRY and CDR2 is SYGVKD in the germline V gene. V lost 10 bases, J lost 8 bases, and 13 bases stayed unmatched. This CDR3 has 14 amino acids. CDR3 sequence reads: CATRRDRRVEKLFF. CDR3 DNA: TGTGCCACCCGACGGGACAGAAGGGTCGAAAAACTGTTTTTT.